These 29 T cell receptor beta chains share one sample of origin, sequenced in a study of T cell repertoires in cytomegalovirus infection. TCRdb re-called the reads through MiXCR, storing one row per CDR3 protein. This table holds some 700,000 distinct CDR3 sequences, 35% found once. Sequencing was carried out using PBMCs. These receptors were taken from a human donor in good health (CMV status not recorded). Some clones in this sample may be carry-over from other donors' samples.

The V and J genes are TRBV6-6 and TRBJ2-7; D possibly corresponds to TRBD2 (5 bases). CDR3 length: 12 amino acids. V lost 6 bases and J lost 4, with 10 bases in between. Germline V gene data show CDR1 as MNHNY and CDR2 as SVGAGI (reference sequence). CDR3 loop: CASRGGLYEQYF. The CDR3 DNA is TGTGCCAGCAGGGGCGGACTGTACGAGCAGTACTTC.

This clonotype has at least ten counts. The chain couples TRBV6-1 to TRBJ2-7, with D tentatively TRBD1 or TRBD2 (7 bases each). Germline V gene sequence: CDR1 MNHNS, CDR2 SASEGT. This CDR3 contains 14 residues. Between the trimmed V and J ends, which lost 5 bases and 4 bases, there was a span of 15 bases. The CDR3 loop is CASSLGQRGYEQYF. In DNA, the CDR3 is TGTGCCAGCAGTTTGGGACAGCGGGGTTACGAGCAGTACTTC.

In this sample, this clonotype turned up a few times. The chain employs TRBV7-2 and TRBJ1-4; D perhaps matches TRBD1 (6 bases). There are 16 residues in the CDR3. Trimming took 4 bases from V and 6 from J, leaving 18 bases between them. Germline V gene sequence: CDR1 SGHTA, CDR2 FQGNSA. CDR3 residues: CASSSDLWGQDEKLFF. In DNA, the CDR3 is TGTGCCAGCAGCTCCGACCTGTGGGGGCAGGATGAAAAACTGTTTTTT.

This clonotype was counted at least ten times. CDR3 nucleotides: TGTGCCAGCAGTGAACTAGCGGGAGGCAACACAGATACGCAGTATTTT. Residues: CASSELAGGNTDTQYF. V is TRBV7-6 and J is TRBJ2-3; 12 bases match TRBD2. Per germline, CDR1 SGHVS and CDR2 FNYEAQ. V lost 6 bases to trimming and J lost 2 bases; unmatched junction nucleotides: 6. This CDR3 has 16 residues.

This rearrangement joins TRBV12-3 or TRBV12-4 to TRBJ2-7, with D perhaps TRBD2 (6 bases). V shed 7 bases and J shed 0 bases, with 10 bases lying between them. This CDR3 comprises 13 residues. The CDR3 loop is CASTPGASYEQYF. CDR3 DNA sequence: TGTGCCAGCACTCCGGGAGCCTCCTACGAGCAGTACTTC.

There are a few counts of this clonotype. This rearrangement joins TRBV12-3 or TRBV12-4 to TRBJ1-3, with D tentatively TRBD1 (6 bases). The CDR3 has 16 amino acids. Between the trimmed V and J ends, which lost 3 bases and 3 bases, there was a span of 15 bases. DNA of the CDR3: TGTGCCAGCAGTTTTGGGGGCATCAGAAATGGAAACACCATATATTTT. It encodes CASSFGGIRNGNTIYF.

This clonotype was picked up a small number of times. The chain joins TRBV4-1 to TRBJ2-3; D gene unclear. V was shortened by 1 base and J by 6 bases, with 8 bases between the two germline ends. Per the germline V gene, CDR1 is MGHRA and CDR2 is YSYEKL. The CDR3 totals 13 residues. The CDR3, as DNA: TGCGCCAGCAGCCAAGGAATCGTGGATACGCAGTATTTT. Residues: CASSQGIVDTQYF.

This clonotype was found a few times. The chain is built from TRBV27 and TRBJ1-6; TRBD1 matches at 7 bases. The CDR3 is 16 amino acids. V lost 3 bases to trimming and J lost 7 bases; unmatched junction nucleotides: 9. From germline, CDR1 is MNHEY and CDR2 SMNVEV (reference sequence). CDR3 sequence reads: CASSFPPDRRNSPLHF. Written as DNA, the CDR3 is TGTGCCAGCAGTTTTCCCCCGGACAGGAGGAATTCACCCCTCCACTTT.

The V call is TRBV20-1, the J call TRBJ2-7, with TRBD2 identical over 14 bases. V shed 0 bases, J shed 4 bases, and the junction held 5 bases outside the gene matches. Germline CDR1 is DFQATT and CDR2 is SNEGSKA (reference sequence). This CDR3 comprises 16 residues. The CDR3 is CSAREGLAGGGYEQYF. As DNA, the CDR3 is TGCAGTGCTAGAGAAGGACTAGCGGGGGGAGGATACGAGCAGTACTTC.

For this clonotype: The junction and the germline gene differ at one end; a read error may be behind it. This chain joins TRBV15 and TRBJ2-7; weak D call: TRBD1 (6 bases). The CDR3 runs to 14 residues. The germline V gene encodes CDR1 LNHNV and CDR2 YYDKDF (reference sequence). CDR3 in amino acids: CATSRGGVVAGENF. In DNA, the CDR3 is TGTGCCACCAGCAGAGGAGGTGTTGTGGCAGGGGAAAACTTC.

The chain carries TRBV20-1 and TRBJ2-1, with 8 bases lining up with TRBD2. The CDR3 runs to 15 residues. Germline V lookup: CDR1 DFQATT, CDR2 SNEGSKA (reference sequence). The trim removed 2 bases at V and 2 bases at J, leaving 5 bases unmatched. DNA for the CDR3: TGCAGTGCTAGAAAAACTAGCGGACCCTACAATGAGCAGTTCTTC. This codes for CSARKTSGPYNEQFF.

In the case of this clonotype: A junction boundary mismatches the germline segment, possibly from a read error. The chain joins TRBV7-4 to TRBJ1-2; tentative D call: TRBD1 (5 bases). The CDR3 contains 12 residues. Per germline, CDR1 SGHVT and CDR2 SQSDAQ. Here the CDR3 DNA reads TGTGCCAGCCGCTTGGGGGGGAGTGGCTACACCTTC. It specifies CASRLGGSGYTF.

J is TRBJ1-1 and V is TRBV27, with D unclear. CDR1 MNHEY and CDR2 SMNVEV come from the germline V gene (reference sequence). The CDR3 length is 13 residues. The V gene lost 10 bases and the J gene lost 1 base, with 13 bases spanning the gap. This CDR3 reads CATSWTPNTEAFF. The CDR3 DNA follows: TGTGCCACCTCGTGGACCCCGAACACTGAAGCTTTCTTT.

V and J are TRBV28 and TRBJ1-2; D uncertain. Trimming stripped 3 bases from V and 1 base from J, with 6 bases between. The CDR3 is 13 residues long. Germline CDR1 MDHEN, CDR2 SYDVKM. The CDR3 here is CASSFGFNYGYTF. The CDR3 DNA follows: TGTGCCAGCAGTTTCGGATTTAACTATGGCTACACCTTC.

This chain uses TRBV27 with TRBJ1-1, with a weak D call TRBD1 (6 bases). V lost 8 bases, J lost 1 base, and 23 bases lay in between. Per germline, CDR1 MNHEY and CDR2 SMNVEV (reference sequence). This CDR3 comprises 17 residues. CDR3 bases: TGTGCCAGCGCCTGGGGGTGGGCAGGGGTAGGGAACACTGAAGCTTTCTTT. It is translated as CASAWGWAGVGNTEAFF.

This clonotype was found a few times. The chain couples TRBV23-1 to TRBJ2-1; 13 bases map to TRBD2. TRBV23-1 is sorted into the ORF group, with uncertain function. V gave up 4 bases and J gave up 8 bases; unmatched junction bases: 14. The CDR3 spans 18 residues. As DNA, the CDR3 is TGCGCCAGCAGTCTCCTCTTACCCGGGACTAGCGGGAATGATGAGCAGTTCTTC. The encoded protein is CASSLLLPGTSGNDEQFF.

This chain joins TRBV12-3 or TRBV12-4 and TRBJ2-1; TRBD2 aligns across 9 bases. The CDR3 runs to 14 residues. The ends lost 6 bases at V and 5 bases at J; junction bases unmatched: 5. CDR3 loop: CASRVLAGHNEQFF. CDR3 DNA: TGTGCCAGCAGAGTTCTAGCGGGGCACAATGAGCAGTTCTTC.

The rearrangement uses TRBV7-9 and TRBJ2-2; 12 bases line up with TRBD1. The CDR3 runs to 18 residues. The ends lost 5 bases at V and 7 bases at J; junction bases unmatched: 14. Germline V CDR1 and CDR2: SEHNR, FQNEAQ (reference sequence). The CDR3 DNA follows: TGTGCCAGCAGCCCCCGGTCCGGGACAGGGGGCATTATCGGGGAGCTGTTTTTT. It yields the protein CASSPRSGTGGIIGELFF.

This chain links TRBV6-5 with TRBJ1-2; no clear D. This CDR3 is 14 amino acids long. V lost 0 bases, J lost 7 bases, and 12 bases lay in between. Per germline, CDR1 MNHEY and CDR2 SVGAGI. DNA for the CDR3: TGTGCCAGCAGTTACTCGTCGGGCCCTCGTGGCTACACCTTC. Amino acids: CASSYSSGPRGYTF.

CDR3 residues: CASSISGRTSTDTQYF. CDR3 bases: TGTGCCAGTAGTATAAGCGGGCGGACTAGCACAGATACGCAGTATTTT. The V call is TRBV19, the J call TRBJ2-3; D perhaps matches TRBD2 (6 bases). The V end lost 2 bases, the J end lost 0 bases, and 12 bases lay between the germline ends. Looked up from germline, CDR1 is LNHDA and CDR2 is SQIVND (reference sequence). The CDR3 spans 16 residues.

The chain joins TRBV30 to TRBJ1-4, with D possibly being TRBD1 (5 bases). The V end lost 2 bases, the J end lost 0 bases, and 13 bases lay between the germline ends. Germline CDR1 and CDR2: GTSNPN and SVGIG (reference sequence). This CDR3 is 16 amino acids long. The CDR3 is CAWSFGTAPTNEKLFF. As DNA, the CDR3 is TGTGCCTGGAGTTTTGGGACGGCTCCAACTAATGAAAAACTGTTTTTT.

This CDR3 reads CASSQVVQGAYEQYF. The CDR3 DNA sequence: TGTGCCAGCAGCCAAGTGGTACAGGGGGCCTACGAGCAGTACTTC. The rearrangement uses TRBV4-2 and TRBJ2-7; 8 bases agree with TRBD1. V trimming: 1 base; J trimming: 2 bases; junction bases outside the gene matches: 4. The CDR3 is made up of 15 amino acids. Germline CDR1 LGHNA, CDR2 YNFKEQ.

The table lists this clonotype with a few counts. V gene TRBV7-2 combines with J gene TRBJ2-3; 9 bases match TRBD2. The germline V gene encodes CDR1 SGHTA and CDR2 FQGNSA. This CDR3 is 14 amino acids long. Trimming removed 4 bases from V and 4 bases from J; junction bases left unmatched: 3. CDR3 sequence reads: CASSYSGSADTQYF. The DNA for the CDR3 is TGTGCCAGCAGCTATAGCGGGAGTGCAGATACGCAGTATTTT.

The CDR3 DNA follows: TGTGCCAGCAAGCAGGGCCATAACCTTATGAGAGGCTACACCTTC. This translates into CASKQGHNLMRGYTF. The chain recombines TRBV6-6 with TRBJ1-2; D possibly corresponds to TRBD1 (5 bases). The CDR3 covers 15 residues. V lost 7 bases, J lost 8 bases, and 23 bases lay in between. Germline CDR1 and CDR2: MNHNY and SVGAGI (reference sequence).

This clonotype has a handful of counts. The V call is TRBV7-9, the J call TRBJ1-3; D gene unclear. V lost 5 bases and J 0 bases, leaving 14 bases between the germline ends. The CDR3 covers 16 residues. CDR1 is SEHNR, CDR2 FQNEAQ, per germline (reference sequence). The CDR3 loop reads CASSPLLADSGNTIYF. The CDR3 DNA follows: TGTGCCAGCAGCCCCCTTTTGGCAGACTCTGGAAACACCATATATTTT.

This chain uses TRBV20-1 with TRBJ2-2; the D gene is possibly TRBD1 (6 bases). Per germline, CDR1 DFQATT and CDR2 SNEGSKA (reference sequence). Trimming removed 5 bases at V and 1 base at J, with 14 bases between. CDR3 length equals 15 residues. The DNA for the CDR3 is TGCAGTGCTCGGGACGGACAGTTGAACACCGGGGAGCTGTTTTTT. Amino acids: CSARDGQLNTGELFF.

The chain employs TRBV5-1 and TRBJ1-2, with 8 bases identical to TRBD1. Germline CDR1 reads SGHRS; CDR2 reads YFSETQ. J was trimmed by 2 bases and V by 4 bases; bases with no gene match: 10. This CDR3 is built from 16 residues. The CDR3 sequence: CASSRGAPGGNYGYTF. The CDR3 DNA follows: TGCGCCAGCAGCCGGGGGGCCCCAGGGGGCAACTATGGCTACACCTTC.

The chain employs TRBV25-1 and TRBJ1-1; D is possibly TRBD1 (6 bases). From germline, CDR1 is MGHDK and CDR2 SYGVNS. The CDR3 spans 13 residues. Trimming cost V 7 bases and J 0 bases, with 9 bases left between them. The CDR3 protein is CASKGQLNTEAFF. CDR3 sequence (DNA): TGTGCCAGCAAAGGACAGTTGAACACTGAAGCTTTCTTT.

The table lists this clonotype with a few counts. The rearrangement links TRBV10-3 to TRBJ2-3; 9 bases fit TRBD1. This CDR3 has 15 amino acids. Germline CDR1 reads ENHRY; CDR2 reads SYGVKD. J was trimmed by 4 bases and V by 3 bases; bases with no gene match: 5. The CDR3 nucleotides read TGTGCCATCAGTGATACAGGGGGCGCCTCAGATACGCAGTATTTT. Its translation is CAISDTGGASDTQYF.